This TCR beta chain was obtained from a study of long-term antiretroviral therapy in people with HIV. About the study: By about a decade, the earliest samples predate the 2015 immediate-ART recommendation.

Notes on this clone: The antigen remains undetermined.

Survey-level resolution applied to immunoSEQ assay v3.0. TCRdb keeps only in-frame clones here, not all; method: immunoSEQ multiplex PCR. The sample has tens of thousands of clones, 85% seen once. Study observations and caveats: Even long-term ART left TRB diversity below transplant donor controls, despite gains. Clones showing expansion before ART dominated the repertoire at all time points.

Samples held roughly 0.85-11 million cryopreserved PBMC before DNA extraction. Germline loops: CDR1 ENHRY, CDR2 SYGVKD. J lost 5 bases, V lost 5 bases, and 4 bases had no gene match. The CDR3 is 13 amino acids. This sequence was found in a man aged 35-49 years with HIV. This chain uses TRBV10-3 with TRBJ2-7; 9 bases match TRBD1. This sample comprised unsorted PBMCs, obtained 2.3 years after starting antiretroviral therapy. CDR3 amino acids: CAISPGQGNEQYF. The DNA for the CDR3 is TGTGCCATCAGTCCGGGACAGGGAAACGAGCAGTACTTC.